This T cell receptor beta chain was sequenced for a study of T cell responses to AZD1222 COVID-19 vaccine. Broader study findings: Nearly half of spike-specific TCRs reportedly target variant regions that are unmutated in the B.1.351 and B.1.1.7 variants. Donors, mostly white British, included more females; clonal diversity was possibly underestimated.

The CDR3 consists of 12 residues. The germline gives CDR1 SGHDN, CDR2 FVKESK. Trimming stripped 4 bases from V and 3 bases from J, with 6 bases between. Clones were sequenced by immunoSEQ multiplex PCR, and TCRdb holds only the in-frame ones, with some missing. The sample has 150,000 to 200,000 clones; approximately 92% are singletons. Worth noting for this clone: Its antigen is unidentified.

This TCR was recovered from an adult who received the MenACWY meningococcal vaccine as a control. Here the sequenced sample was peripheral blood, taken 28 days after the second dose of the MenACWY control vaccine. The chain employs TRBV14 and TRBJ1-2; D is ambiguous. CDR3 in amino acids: CASSLNYYGYTF. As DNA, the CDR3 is TGTGCCAGCAGCCTTAATTACTATGGCTACACCTTC.